This T cell receptor (beta chain) was sequenced during a study of radiotherapy plus CTLA-4 blockade in lung cancer. Findings of the study overall: TCR clones from tumors expanded in blood after radiotherapy plus ipilimumab.

Notes on this clone: What it recognizes is unknown.

CDR1 is MNHNS and CDR2 is SASEGT in the germline V gene. This CDR3 contains 15 residues. Sequenced by immunoSEQ multiplex PCR; TCRdb stores in-frame clones only, minus some. The sample holds about 97,000 clones, around 74% seen once. The sequence came from a human donor with non-small cell lung cancer who had a partial response to radiotherapy plus ipilimumab. Some clones in this sample may be carry-over from other donors' samples. This chain joins TRBV6-1 and TRBJ2-5, with TRBD1 as a possible D gene (6 bases). The J call is uncertain, as TRBJ2-7 better fits the DNA end. The material sequenced was peripheral blood, taken from a patient treated with radiotherapy plus ipilimumab. In nucleotides, the CDR3 is TGTGCCAGCAGTGAGCCAGGGGCGCTCTACTACGAGCAGTACTTC. It specifies CASSEPGALYYEQYF.